The source of this T cell receptor beta chain is a study of blood T cells in healthy people across ages. Study observations and caveats: While age rose, TCR beta diversity per million T cells dropped in a roughly linear way.

The junction had 10 bases not matched to a gene; V was cut back by 8 bases and J by 3 bases. Germline values: CDR1 LGHNA, CDR2 YNFKEQ. CDR3 length: 15 residues. To note about this clonotype: Its matching antigen is unknown.

Together with a sample-barcoded 5' primer, a J-beta primer mix was included in a second PCR lasting roughly 6 to 12 cycles. Each cDNA molecule was tagged by a template-switch adaptor that had 12 random nucleotides. MiXCR was run by TCRdb on the 5' RACE reads, yielding one entry per CDR3 protein. The top ten clones hold 15% to 20% of a sample with more than 1 million distinct CDR3 sequences, over 35% of them seen once. The chain employs TRBV4-2 and TRBJ2-1; TRBD2 agrees at 7 bases. This clonotype was sampled from a woman in her sixties in good health. The sequenced material came from blood. CDR3 DNA sequence: TGTGCCAGCCAAACTAGCGAAGGGGACTACAATGAGCAGTTCTTC. Amino acids: CASQTSEGDYNEQFF.